This T cell receptor (beta chain) was recovered during a study of cytomegalovirus exposure and HLA in healthy donors. Study outcomes and limitations: TCR beta V segments were, for the most part, productive about 90% or about 30% of the time in an earlier analysis.

Deletions cut 3 bases from V and 3 bases from J, with 11 bases between. The CDR3 consists of 13 residues. Germline CDR1 and CDR2: GTSNPN and SVGIG (reference sequence). To note about this clone: Its antigen remains unknown.

The study ran its PCR with 60 Vbeta and 13 Jbeta primers. Only in-frame clones appear in the TCRdb table, and some are missing; sequencing was by immunoSEQ multiplex PCR. The sample includes more than 150,000 clones, 84% of them seen just once. The specimen sequenced was PBMCs. The chain links TRBV30 to TRBJ1-1; D remains unclear. The TCR originated in a boy younger than 10 in good health and CMV-seronegative. CDR3 DNA sequence: TGTGCCTGGAGCGGGAAGTCGGACACTGAAGCTTTCTTT. Translated: CAWSGKSDTEAFF.